This T cell receptor beta chain comes out of a study of blood T cell repertoires in COVID-19. This table comes from immunoSEQ multiplex PCR, and its TCRdb copy is limited to in-frame clones, with some not included. The sample yields 200,000 to 250,000 clones, under 90% seen once. Adults between about 18 and 89 years of age took part from 20 to 25 US areas. This CDR3 is built from 14 residues. Trimming stripped 5 bases from V and 1 base from J, with 8 bases between. CDR1 is ENHRY, CDR2 SYGVKD, per germline. This TCR derives from a woman between 45 and 60 years old who had been exposed to COVID-19. The material sequenced was PBMCs or T cells enriched from blood (not recorded which). The chain links TRBV10-3 to TRBJ2-2; unclear D gene. Here the CDR3 reads CAISLSGNTGELFF. As DNA, the CDR3 is TGTGCCATCAGTCTCTCAGGGAACACCGGGGAGCTGTTTTTT.